This T cell receptor (beta chain) was sequenced in a study of T cell repertoires in cytomegalovirus infection. Overall study: Both a matching HLA type and CMV infection were indicated by public TCR beta signatures. Whole-study results and caveats: Identification of carriers of CMV plus the relevant HLA was achieved through cumulative public TCR beta family frequency.

The CDR3 has 16 residues. With 4 bases removed from V and 0 bases from J, the gap between germline ends came to 13 bases. Germline loops: CDR1 LNHDA, CDR2 SQIVND (reference sequence). TCRdb re-called the reads through MiXCR, storing one row per CDR3 protein. The table lists about 310,000 distinct CDR3 sequences, about a sixth of them singletons. As concerns this clonotype: Its antigen is as yet unknown.

The receptor comes from a human donor in good health (CMV status not recorded). Some clones in this sample may be carry-over from other donors' samples. Sequencing was done on a sample of PBMCs. J is TRBJ1-5 and V is TRBV19, with D possibly TRBD1 on 5 matching bases. The CDR3 spells CASSTGRPLSNQPQHF. The CDR3 DNA reads as TGTGCCAGTAGTACGGGACGGCCCCTTAGCAATCAGCCCCAGCATTTT.